Sequencing of this T cell receptor (beta chain) was carried out in a study of T cell repertoires in cytomegalovirus infection. From the reads, TCRdb called clonotypes with MiXCR, one entry per CDR3 protein. The sample has 750,000 to 900,000 distinct CDR3 sequences; 25% to 30% are singletons. Trimming shortened V by 2 bases and J by 4 bases, and 11 bases separated the two germline ends. CDR1 and CDR2 (germline): MNHNS, SASEGT. This CDR3 has 14 residues. This clonotype was counted only a few times. What it binds is unknown. The V and J genes are TRBV6-1 and TRBJ1-1, with D unclear. The sample in question was cultured CD8+ T cells from PBMCs, obtained from culture after CMV antigen stimulation. This clonotype was obtained from a human donor in good health (CMV status not recorded). Some clones in this sample may be carry-over from other donors' samples. CDR3 in amino acids: CASSESLGPTEAFF. The CDR3, as DNA: TGTGCCAGCAGTGAATCACTCGGACCCACTGAAGCTTTCTTT.